This paragraph covers one T cell receptor (beta chain) sequence. What it binds is not known. The germline gene is not matched at one end of the junction; a read error may be the cause. Here immunoSEQ multiplex PCR was the method, and the copy in TCRdb shows in-frame clones only, minus some. The sample has around 7,300 clones; around 94% are singletons. The sample belongs to a study of lymphopenia after photon versus proton radiotherapy. Findings and caveats of the study: Oligoclonal CD8+ Temra expansion after nadir drove photon patients' diversity drop. Proton therapy kept repertoires fairly stable, unlike photons, which gained effector/memory cells. Larger post-nadir TCR diversity loss correlated inversely with survival in deceased patients. Survival link was tested only in deceased patients; proton benefit remains a possibility.

Germline values: CDR1 LGHNA, CDR2 YSLEER. There are 13 residues in the CDR3. The receptor comes from a woman between 45 and 60 years old with cholangiocarcinoma. V is TRBV4-3 and J is TRBJ1-1, with TRBD1 matching over 7 bases. The sample consisted of peripheral blood, taken from a patient treated with photon-based radiotherapy. The CDR3 is CASSQVTEGKGAF. In nucleotides, the CDR3 is TGCGCCAGCAGCCAAGTAACGGAAGGGAAGGGGGCCTTT.